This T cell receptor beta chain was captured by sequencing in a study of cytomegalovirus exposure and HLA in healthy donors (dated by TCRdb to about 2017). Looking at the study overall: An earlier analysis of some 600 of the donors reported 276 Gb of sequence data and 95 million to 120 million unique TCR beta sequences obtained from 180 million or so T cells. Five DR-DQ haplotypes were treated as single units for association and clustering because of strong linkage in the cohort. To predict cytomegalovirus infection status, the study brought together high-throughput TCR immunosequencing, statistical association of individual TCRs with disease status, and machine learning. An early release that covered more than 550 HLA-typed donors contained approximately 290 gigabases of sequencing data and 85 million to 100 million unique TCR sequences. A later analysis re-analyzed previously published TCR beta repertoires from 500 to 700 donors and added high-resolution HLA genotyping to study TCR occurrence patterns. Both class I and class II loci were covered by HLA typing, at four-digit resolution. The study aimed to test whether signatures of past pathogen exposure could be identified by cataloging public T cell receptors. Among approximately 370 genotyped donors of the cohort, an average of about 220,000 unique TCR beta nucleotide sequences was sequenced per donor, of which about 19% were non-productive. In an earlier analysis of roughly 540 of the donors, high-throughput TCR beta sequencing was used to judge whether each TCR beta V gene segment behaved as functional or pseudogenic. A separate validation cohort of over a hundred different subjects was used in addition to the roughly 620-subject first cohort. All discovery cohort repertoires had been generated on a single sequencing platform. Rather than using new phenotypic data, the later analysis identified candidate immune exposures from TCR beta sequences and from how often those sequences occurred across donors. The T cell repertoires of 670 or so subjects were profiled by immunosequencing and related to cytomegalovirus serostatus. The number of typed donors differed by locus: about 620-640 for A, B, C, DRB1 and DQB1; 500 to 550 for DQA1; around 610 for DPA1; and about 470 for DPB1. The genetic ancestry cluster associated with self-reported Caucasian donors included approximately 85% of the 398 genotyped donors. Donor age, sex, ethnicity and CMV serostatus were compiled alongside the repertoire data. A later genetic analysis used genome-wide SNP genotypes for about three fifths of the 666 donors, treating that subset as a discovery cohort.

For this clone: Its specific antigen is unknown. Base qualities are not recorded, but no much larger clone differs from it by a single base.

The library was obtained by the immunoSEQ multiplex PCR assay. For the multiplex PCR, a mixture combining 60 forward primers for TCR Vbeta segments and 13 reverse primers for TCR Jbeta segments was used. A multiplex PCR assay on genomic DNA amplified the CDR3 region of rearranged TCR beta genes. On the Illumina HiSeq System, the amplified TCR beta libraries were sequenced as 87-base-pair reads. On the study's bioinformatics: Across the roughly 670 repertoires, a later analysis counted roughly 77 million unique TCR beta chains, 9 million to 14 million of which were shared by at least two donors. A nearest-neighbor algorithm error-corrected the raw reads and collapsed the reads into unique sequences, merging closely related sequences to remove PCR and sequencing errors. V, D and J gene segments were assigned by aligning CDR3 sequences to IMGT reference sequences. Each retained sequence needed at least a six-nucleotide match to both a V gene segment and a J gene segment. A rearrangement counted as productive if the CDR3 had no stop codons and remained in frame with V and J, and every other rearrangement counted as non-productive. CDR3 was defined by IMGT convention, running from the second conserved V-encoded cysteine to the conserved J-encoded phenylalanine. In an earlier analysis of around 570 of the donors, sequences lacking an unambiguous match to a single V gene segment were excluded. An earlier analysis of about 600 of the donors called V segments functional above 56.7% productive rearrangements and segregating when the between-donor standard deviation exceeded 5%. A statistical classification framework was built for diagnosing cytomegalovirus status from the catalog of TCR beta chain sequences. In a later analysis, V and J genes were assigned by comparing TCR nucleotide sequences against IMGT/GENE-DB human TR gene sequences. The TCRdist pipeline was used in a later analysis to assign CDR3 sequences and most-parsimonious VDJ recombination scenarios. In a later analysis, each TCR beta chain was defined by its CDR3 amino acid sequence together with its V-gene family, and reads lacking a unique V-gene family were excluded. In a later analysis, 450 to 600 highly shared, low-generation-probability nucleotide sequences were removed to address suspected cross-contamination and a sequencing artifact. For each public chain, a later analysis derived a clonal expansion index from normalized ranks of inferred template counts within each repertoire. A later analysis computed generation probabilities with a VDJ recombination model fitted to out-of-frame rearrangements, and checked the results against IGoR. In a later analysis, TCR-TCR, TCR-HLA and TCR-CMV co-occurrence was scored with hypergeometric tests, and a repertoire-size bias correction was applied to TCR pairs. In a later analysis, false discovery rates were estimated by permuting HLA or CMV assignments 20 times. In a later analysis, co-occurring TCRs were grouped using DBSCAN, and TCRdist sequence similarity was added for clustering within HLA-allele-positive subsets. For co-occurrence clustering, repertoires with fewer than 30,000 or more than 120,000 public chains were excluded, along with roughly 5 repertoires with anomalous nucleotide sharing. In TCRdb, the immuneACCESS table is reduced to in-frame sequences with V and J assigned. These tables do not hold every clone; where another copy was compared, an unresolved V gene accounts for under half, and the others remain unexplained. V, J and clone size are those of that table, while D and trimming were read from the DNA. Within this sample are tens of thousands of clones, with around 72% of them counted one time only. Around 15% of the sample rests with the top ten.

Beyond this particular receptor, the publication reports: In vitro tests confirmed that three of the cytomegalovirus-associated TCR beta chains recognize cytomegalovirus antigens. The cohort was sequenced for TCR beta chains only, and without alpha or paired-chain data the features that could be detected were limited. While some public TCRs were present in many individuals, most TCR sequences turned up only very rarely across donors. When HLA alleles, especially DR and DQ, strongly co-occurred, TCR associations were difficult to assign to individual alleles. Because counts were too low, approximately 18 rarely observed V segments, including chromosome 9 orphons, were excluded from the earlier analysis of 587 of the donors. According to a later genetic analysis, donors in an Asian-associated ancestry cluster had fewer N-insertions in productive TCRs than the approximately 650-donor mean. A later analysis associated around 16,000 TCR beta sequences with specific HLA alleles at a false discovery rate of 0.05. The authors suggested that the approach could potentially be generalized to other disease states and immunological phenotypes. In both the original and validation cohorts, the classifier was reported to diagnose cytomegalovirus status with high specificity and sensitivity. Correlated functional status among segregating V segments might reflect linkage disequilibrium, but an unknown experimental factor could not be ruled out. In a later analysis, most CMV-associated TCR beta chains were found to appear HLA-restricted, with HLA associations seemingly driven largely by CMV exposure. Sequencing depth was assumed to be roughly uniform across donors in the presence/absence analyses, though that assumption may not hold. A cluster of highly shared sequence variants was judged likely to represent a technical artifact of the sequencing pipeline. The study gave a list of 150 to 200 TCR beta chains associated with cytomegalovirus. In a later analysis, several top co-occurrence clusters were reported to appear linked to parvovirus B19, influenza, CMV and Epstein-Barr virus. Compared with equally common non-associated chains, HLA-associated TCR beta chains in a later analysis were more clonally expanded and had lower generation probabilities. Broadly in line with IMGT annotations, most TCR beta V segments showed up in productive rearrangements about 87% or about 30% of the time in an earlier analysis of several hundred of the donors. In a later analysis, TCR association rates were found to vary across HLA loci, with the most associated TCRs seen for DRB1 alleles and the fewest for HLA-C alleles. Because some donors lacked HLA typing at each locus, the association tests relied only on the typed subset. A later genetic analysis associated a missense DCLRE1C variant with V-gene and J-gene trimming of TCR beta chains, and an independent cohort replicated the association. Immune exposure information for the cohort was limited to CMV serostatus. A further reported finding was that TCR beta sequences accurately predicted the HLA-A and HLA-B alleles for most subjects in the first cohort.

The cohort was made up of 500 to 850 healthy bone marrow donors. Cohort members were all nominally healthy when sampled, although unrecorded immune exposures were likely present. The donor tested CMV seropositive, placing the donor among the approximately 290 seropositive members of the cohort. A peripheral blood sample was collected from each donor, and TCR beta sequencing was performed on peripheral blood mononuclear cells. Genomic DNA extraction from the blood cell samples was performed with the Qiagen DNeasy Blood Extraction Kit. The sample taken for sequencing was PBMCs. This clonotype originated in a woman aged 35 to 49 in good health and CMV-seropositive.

The DNA sequence follows: TGTGCCTGGAAGGCCGAGACTGGAGACTACGAGCAGTACTTC. Its protein product is CAWKAETGDYEQYF. This chain is built from TRBV30 and TRBJ2-7; no confident D gene assignment can be made. CDR1 and CDR2 were assigned from the germline V gene (reference sequence) as GTSNPN and SVGIG. The germline ends are 16 bases apart after V is trimmed by 4 bases and J by 3 bases. CDR3 length: 14 amino acids, cysteine to phenylalanine. The kept DNA is CDR3 alone, 42 bases in frame from the first base.